Each of the 25 T cell receptor beta chains below was sequenced from the same sample in a study of regulatory T cells in long-lasting Graves disease. Time point reported: newly diagnosed GD, antithyroid drugs for less than 3 months. There was RNA extracted from PBMCs, and the TCR library was made from it. HTBI primers from iRepertoire and Arm-PCR of CDR3 regions yielded the TCR beta libraries. Using its own MiXCR run on the multiplex PCR reads, TCRdb lists one record per CDR3 protein. Of about 310,000 distinct CDR3 sequences listed, about a sixth were seen once; the top ten hold about 39%. The sample in question was peripheral blood mononuclear cells (PBMCs), obtained at new diagnosis, from a patient treated with antithyroid drugs. These TCRs come from a female donor with Graves disease.

This clonotype has only a few counts. The chain employs TRBV4-2 and TRBJ2-2; D is ambiguous. V lost 0 bases and J lost 0, with 5 bases in between. This CDR3 has 15 residues. Germline V CDR1 and CDR2: LGHNA, YNFKEQ. The CDR3 bases are TGTGCCAGCAGCCAAGAAACCGCGAACACCGGGGAGCTGTTTTTT. Protein product: CASSQETANTGELFF.

The V call is TRBV15, the J call TRBJ2-2, with no clear D. V lost 0 bases to trimming and J lost 6 bases, with 8 bases between them. The CDR3 spans 14 residues. In germline, CDR1 is LNHNV, CDR2 YYDKDF (reference sequence). CDR3 nucleotide sequence: TGTGCCACCAGCAGAGATTTAGCTCCCGGGGAGCTGTTTTTT. Amino acids: CATSRDLAPGELFF.

The rearrangement links TRBV18 to TRBJ2-7; 14 nucleotides line up with TRBD2. The V segment lost 3 bases and the J segment 5 bases; nucleotides outside the gene matches: 9. CDR1 is KGHSH and CDR2 is LQKENI in the germline V gene. This CDR3 has 17 residues. The DNA for the CDR3 is TGTGCCAGCTCACCGGGGGGACTAGCGGGAGAAGGGAACGAGCAGTACTTC. Translation gives CASSPGGLAGEGNEQYF.

This clonotype was seen repeatedly, ten times or more. The chain carries TRBV3-1 and TRBJ1-6; D ambiguous. The length of the CDR3 is 16 residues. V was pared by 0 bases and J by 7 bases, with 13 bases between. Germline CDR1 reads LGHDT; CDR2 reads YNNKEL (reference sequence). The CDR3 nucleotides read TGTGCCAGCAGCCAAGAAATGCTCGGAGAGAATTCACCCCTCCACTTT. Translated, it gives CASSQEMLGENSPLHF.

This clonotype was found many times. The chain links TRBV2 to TRBJ2-1; 7 bases map to TRBD2. The length of the CDR3 is 17 residues. V dropped 8 bases and J dropped 12; count of bases not matched to a gene: 25. Looked up from germline, CDR1 is SNHLY and CDR2 is FYNNEI. CDR3 loop: CASGTLLGLADPEWQFF. CDR3 DNA sequence: TGTGCCAGCGGGACCCTTTTGGGGCTAGCGGACCCCGAGTGGCAGTTCTTC.

This clonotype occurred many times. This chain joins TRBV2 and TRBJ2-1; 10 nucleotides agree with TRBD2. V shed 9 bases, J shed 7 bases, and the junction held 9 bases outside the gene matches. The germline V gene encodes CDR1 SNHLY and CDR2 FYNNEI. The CDR3 loop spans 14 amino acids. CDR3 DNA: TGTGCCAGAGATAGCGGGAGGTCAAAAAATGAGCAGTTCTTC. It encodes CARDSGRSKNEQFF.

The chain joins TRBV6-1 to TRBJ2-1; 13 nucleotides line up with TRBD2. V lost 8 bases, J lost 3 bases, and 10 bases stayed unmatched. This CDR3 is built from 17 residues. Germline CDR1 MNHNS, CDR2 SASEGT. Here the CDR3 DNA reads TGTGCCAGCGGATTTAGGACTAGCGGGAGTGACTACAATGAGCAGTTCTTC. Translated, it gives CASGFRTSGSDYNEQFF.

For this clonotype: A single base separates this from a much larger clone, so it may be a read error. The rearrangement links TRBV5-6 to TRBJ2-5; 12 bases agree with TRBD2. The germline gives CDR1 SGHDT, CDR2 YYEEEE. The CDR3 length is 16 residues. CDR3: CVSSLHLAGGQETQYF. CDR3 nucleotide sequence: TGTGTCAGCAGCTTGCACCTAGCGGGGGGGCAAGAGACCCAGTACTTC.

The chain joins TRBV11-1 to TRBJ1-1; tentatively, D is TRBD1 (6 bases). Germline CDR1 SGHAT, CDR2 FQDESV (reference sequence). This CDR3 region has 15 residues. V was trimmed by 4 bases and J by 0 bases, leaving 12 bases between them. CDR3 nucleotides: TGTGCCAGCAGCTCAAAAAACAGGGTGAACACTGAAGCTTTCTTT. The encoded protein is CASSSKNRVNTEAFF.

At least ten counts were recorded for this clonotype. The chain links TRBV11-3 to TRBJ2-7, with 9 bases aligning to TRBD2. CDR1 SGHNT and CDR2 YENEEA come from the germline V gene. The CDR3 runs 18 residues. The junction had 17 bases not matched to a gene; V was cut back by 5 bases and J by 3 bases. The chain's CDR3 is CASSHPWGTSGQVYEQYF. DNA of the CDR3: TGTGCCAGCAGCCACCCTTGGGGTACTAGCGGGCAAGTCTACGAGCAGTACTTC.

This clonotype was observed many times. The V gene is TRBV5-1, the J gene TRBJ1-5; D is ambiguous. Trimming removed 2 bases from V and 0 bases from J, with 9 bases in between. The CDR3 spans 15 residues. The V gene's germline CDR1 is SGHRS and CDR2 YFSETQ. Here the CDR3 reads CASSFGLVSNQPQHF. The CDR3 nucleotides read TGCGCCAGCAGCTTTGGTCTGGTTAGCAATCAGCCCCAGCATTTT. The complete variable domain, with remaining parts taken from reference TRBV5-1 and TRBJ1-5, reads KAGVTQTPRYLIKTRGQQVTLSCSPISGHRSVSWYQQTPGQGLQFLFEYFSETQRNKGNFPGRFSGRQFSNSRSEMNVSTLELGDSALYLCASSFGLVSNQPQHFGDGTRLSIL.

The J gene is TRBJ2-7, the V gene TRBV6-1, with TRBD2 as a possible D gene (6 bases). Germline loops: CDR1 MNHNS, CDR2 SASEGT. CDR3 length: 12 amino acids. V lost 7 bases to trimming and J lost 4 bases, with 11 bases between them. The CDR3 nucleotides read TGTGCCAGCAAGAACCGGGGGTACGAGCAGTACTTC. Its protein product is CASKNRGYEQYF.

This clonotype has a count of ten or more. This sequence joins TRBV9 and TRBJ2-3; D is undetermined. The CDR3 runs 14 residues. V lost 0 bases, J lost 2 bases, and 7 bases lay in between. CDR1 and CDR2 (germline): SGDLS, YYNGEE. The CDR3: CASSVVWDTDTQYF. CDR3 DNA: TGTGCCAGCAGCGTAGTCTGGGACACAGATACGCAGTATTTT.

V and J are TRBV5-1 and TRBJ1-1; D perhaps matches TRBD1 (6 bases). V gave up 4 bases and J gave up 3 bases, with 13 bases separating them. This CDR3 spans 14 amino acids. Germline CDR1 is SGHRS and CDR2 is YFSETQ. The CDR3 nucleotides read TGCGCCAGCAGCGCACAAGGGGGGGACACTGAAGCTTTCTTT. Protein product: CASSAQGGDTEAFF.

This clonotype came up many times. CDR3 nucleotide sequence: TGTGCCAGCAGTGACCCGAGGGCGGGAGGCCGGTTTTACGAGCAGTACTTC. This translates into CASSDPRAGGRFYEQYF. The genes are TRBV28 and TRBJ2-7, with TRBD2 identical over 8 bases. In germline, CDR1 is MDHEN, CDR2 SYDVKM. This CDR3 comprises 17 residues. J was trimmed by 4 bases and V by 5 bases; bases with no gene match: 16.

The sample holds many counts of this clonotype. The CDR3 spells CASSQRRQGRNEQYF. In DNA form, the CDR3 reads TGTGCCAGCAGTCAACGAAGACAGGGTCGGAACGAGCAGTACTTC. The chain couples TRBV28 to TRBJ2-7; 7 bases agree with TRBD1. This CDR3 has 15 amino acids. Unmatched junction bases numbered 12, after V lost 5 bases and J lost 5 bases. Germline assignment: CDR1 MDHEN and CDR2 SYDVKM. Looking up the rest from reference TRBV28 and TRBJ2-7 gives the full variable domain: DVKVTQSSRYLVKRTGEKVFLECVQDMDHENMFWYRQDPGLGLRLIYFSYDVKMKEKGDIPEGYSVSREKKERFSLILESASTNQTSMYLCASSQRRQGRNEQYFGPGTRLTVT.

This chain connects TRBV27 to TRBJ2-5; TRBD2 agrees at 7 bases. The junction had 10 bases not matched to a gene; V was cut back by 3 bases and J by 6 bases. The CDR3 has 15 amino acids. The germline V gene encodes CDR1 MNHEY and CDR2 SMNVEV (reference sequence). CDR3 sequence reads: CASSFLGDYRQTQYF. Here the CDR3 DNA reads TGTGCCAGCAGTTTCCTGGGGGACTATCGACAGACCCAGTACTTC.

J is TRBJ1-1 and V is TRBV7-2; D remains unclear. Germline V gene lookup returns CDR1 SGHTA and CDR2 FQGNSA. The V end was cut by 6 bases, the J end by 2 bases, with 10 bases between. This CDR3 is 13 amino acids long. The DNA for the CDR3 is TGTGCCAGCAGTTGGAATTTTAACACTGAAGCTTTCTTT. Translation gives CASSWNFNTEAFF.

This clonotype was seen many times. The chain joins TRBV10-1 to TRBJ1-5; no clear D. The V end lost 3 bases, the J end lost 4 bases, and 7 bases lay between the germline ends. Looked up from germline, CDR1 is WNHNN and CDR2 is SYGVQD (reference sequence). This CDR3 comprises 13 residues. CDR3: CASSDGRNQPQHF. The CDR3 coding sequence is TGCGCCAGCAGTGATGGGAGAAATCAGCCCCAGCATTTT.

There are many counts of this clonotype. The chain carries TRBV12-5 and TRBJ2-1; TRBD2 aligns across 8 bases. The CDR3 runs to 15 residues. V dropped 6 bases and J dropped 7; count of bases not matched to a gene: 11. Germline loops: CDR1 LGHNT, CDR2 FRNRAP. CDR3 loop: CASGRSGSQGNEQFF. DNA for the CDR3: TGTGCTAGTGGAAGAAGCGGGAGTCAGGGTAATGAGCAGTTCTTC.

Many counts were recorded for this clonotype. The rearrangement links TRBV12-3 or TRBV12-4 to TRBJ2-2, with D perhaps assigned TRBD1 or TRBD2 (5 bases each). With 2 bases removed from V and 2 bases from J, the gap between germline ends came to 18 bases. This CDR3 contains 18 residues. The CDR3 DNA is TGTGCCAGCAGTTTACTGGGACCGACGAACTTTAACACCGGGGAGCTGTTTTTT. Its protein is CASSLLGPTNFNTGELFF.

The sample holds many counts of this clonotype. The gene calls are TRBV6-1 and TRBJ1-5, with TRBD1 as a possible D gene (5 bases). Germline V gene lookup returns CDR1 MNHNS and CDR2 SASEGT. CDR3 size: 18 residues. V lost 6 bases and J 1 base, leaving 22 bases between the germline ends. In DNA, the CDR3 is TGTGCCAGCAGCAAGGGGCCCAGCGGGGGAGCGAGCAATCAGCCCCAGCATTTT. Its translation: CASSKGPSGGASNQPQHF.

This clonotype was observed a handful of times. The chain links TRBV20-1 to TRBJ2-1, with D possibly TRBD2 on 5 matching bases. The CDR3 covers 11 residues. Germline CDR1 DFQATT, CDR2 SNEGSKA (reference sequence). Trimming shortened V by 2 bases and J by 11 bases, and 10 bases separated the two germline ends. The CDR3 coding sequence is TGCAGTGCTAGAAAGAGCGGTAAGCAGTTCTTC. Protein sequence: CSARKSGKQFF.

In this sample, this clonotype turned up many times. The gene calls are TRBV12-5 and TRBJ2-1; 7 nucleotides match TRBD1. Germline trimming cut 2 bases from V and 6 bases from J; bases unmatched to any gene: 4. The CDR3 runs to 14 residues. Germline V lookup: CDR1 LGHNT, CDR2 FRNRAP. CDR3 amino acids: CASGLIQGPNEQFF. In DNA form, the CDR3 reads TGTGCTAGTGGTTTGATACAGGGGCCCAATGAGCAGTTCTTC.

This clonotype has at least ten counts. The chain is built from TRBV28 and TRBJ1-1; tentative D call: TRBD1 (6 bases). The CDR3 is 15 residues long. Germline loops: CDR1 MDHEN, CDR2 SYDVKM. Trimming took 1 base from V and 3 from J, leaving 12 bases between them. CDR3 in amino acids: CASSLFGTGHTEAFF. Written as DNA, the CDR3 is TGTGCCAGCAGTTTATTTGGAACAGGGCACACTGAAGCTTTCTTT.